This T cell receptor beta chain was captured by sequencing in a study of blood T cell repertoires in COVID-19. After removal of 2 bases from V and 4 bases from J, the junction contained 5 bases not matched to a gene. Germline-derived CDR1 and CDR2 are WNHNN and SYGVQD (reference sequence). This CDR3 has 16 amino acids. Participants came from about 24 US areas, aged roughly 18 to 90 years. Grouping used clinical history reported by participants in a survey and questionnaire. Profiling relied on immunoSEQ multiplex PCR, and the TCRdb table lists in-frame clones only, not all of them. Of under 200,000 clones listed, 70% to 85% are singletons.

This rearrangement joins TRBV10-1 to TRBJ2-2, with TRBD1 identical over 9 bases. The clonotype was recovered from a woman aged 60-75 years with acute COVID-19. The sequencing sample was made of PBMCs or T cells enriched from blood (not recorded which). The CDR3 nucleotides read TGCGCCAGCAGTGAGAACCCGGGACAGGGCACCGGGGAGCTGTTTTTT. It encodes CASSENPGQGTGELFF.